One and the same sample provided the 20 T cell receptor beta chains below, sequenced in a study of OX40 agonist ivuxolimab in advanced cancers. The repertoire was sequenced with immunoSEQ multiplex PCR; TCRdb's copy has only in-frame clones and lacks some. Of 50,000 to 70,000 clones listed, roughly nine tenths are singletons. The sample was CD4+ or CD8+ T cells sorted from blood, taken in a trial of the OX40 agonist ivuxolimab. The origin of the receptors is an adult with an advanced solid tumor such as melanoma, head and neck, liver or kidney cancer.

Only one count was recorded for this clone. The chain carries TRBV15 and TRBJ2-3; D is unclear. The CDR3 contains 14 residues. The V end was cut by 4 bases, the J end by 0 bases, with 8 bases between. CDR1 and CDR2 (germline): LNHNV, YYDKDF (reference sequence). CDR3 DNA: TGTGCCACCAGCAAGAGGCCTAGCACAGATACGCAGTATTTT. It codes for CATSKRPSTDTQYF.

V usage is TRBV27 and J usage is TRBJ2-2; D remains ambiguous. The CDR3 length is 11 residues. Trimming took 6 bases from V and 11 from J, leaving 10 bases between them. Germline CDR1 reads MNHEY; CDR2 reads SMNVEV (reference sequence). The CDR3 region is CASRTGGELFF. CDR3 sequence (DNA): TGTGCCAGCAGGACTGGCGGCGAGCTGTTTTTT.

The rearrangement uses TRBV7-6 and TRBJ2-2, with TRBD2 matching 8 bases. Germline CDR1 reads SGHVS; CDR2 reads FNYEAQ. CDR3 length equals 14 residues. V trimming: 3 bases; J trimming: 4 bases; junction bases outside the gene matches: 1. The CDR3 DNA reads as TGTGCCAGCAGCTTTAGCGGGGCCACCGGGGAGCTGTTTTTT. This gives the protein CASSFSGATGELFF.

This clone has just one count. The chain has TRBV7-8 and TRBJ1-2; D call uncertain. V dropped 1 base and J dropped 4 bases, with 13 bases sitting between them. The CDR3 spans 15 residues. The germline CDR1 and CDR2 sequences are SGHVS and FQNEAQ. The CDR3 here is CASSLVASAGYGYTF. Here the CDR3 DNA reads TGTGCCAGCAGCTTAGTTGCTTCGGCTGGCTATGGCTACACCTTC.

In its sample, this clone was seen a few times. The CDR3 region is CASRWGQGETEAFF. Written as DNA, the CDR3 is TGCGCCAGCAGATGGGGACAGGGTGAAACTGAAGCTTTCTTT. V gene TRBV5-1 combines with J gene TRBJ1-1; TRBD1 aligns across 9 bases. V trimming: 5 bases; J trimming: 5 bases; junction bases outside the gene matches: 7. The germline V gene encodes CDR1 SGHRS and CDR2 YFSETQ. The CDR3 has 14 residues.

V gene TRBV19 combines with J gene TRBJ2-7; D is unresolved. This CDR3 is 12 amino acids long. CDR1 and CDR2 from the germline V gene are LNHDA and SQIVND (reference sequence). V lost 5 bases, J lost 0 bases, and 5 bases lay in between. CDR3 region: CASSASSYEQYF. In nucleotides, the CDR3 is TGTGCCAGTAGTGCTAGCTCCTACGAGCAGTACTTC.

V gene TRBV5-1 combines with J gene TRBJ2-2, with 9 bases that match TRBD1. CDR3 size: 14 residues. The germline V gene has CDR1 SGHRS and CDR2 YFSETQ. V trimming: 4 bases; J trimming: 6 bases; junction bases outside the gene matches: 4. CDR3 nucleotides: TGCGCCAGCAGCAAACAGGGGGCCCCCGGGGAGCTGTTTTTT. It encodes CASSKQGAPGELFF.

The gene calls are TRBV7-8 and TRBJ2-7; D not resolved. CDR3 length: 11 residues. With 2 bases removed from V and 3 bases from J, the gap between germline ends came to 2 bases. CDR1 SGHVS and CDR2 FQNEAQ come from the germline V gene. CDR3 region: CASSLFYEQYF. The CDR3 DNA reads as TGTGCCAGCAGCTTATTCTACGAGCAGTACTTC. Complete variable domain (other parts from reference TRBV7-8 and TRBJ2-7): GAGVSQSPRYKVAKRGQDVALRCDPISGHVSLFWYQQALGQGPEFLTYFQNEAQLDKSGLPSDRFFAERPEGSVSTLKIQRTQQEDSAVYLCASSLFYEQYFGPGTRLTVT.

The chain joins TRBV4-1 to TRBJ2-1, with 10 bases matching TRBD2. V gave up 6 bases and J gave up 6 bases; unmatched junction bases: 8. This CDR3 is 15 amino acids long. Germline lookup yields CDR1 MGHRA and CDR2 YSYEKL. For the CDR3, the DNA is TGCGCCAGCAGTCTCCTAGCGGGAGATTCCAATGAGCAGTTCTTC. Translated, it gives CASSLLAGDSNEQFF.

Here the CDR3 reads CASSEGDFPSTDTQYF. The CDR3 region has the DNA TGTGCCAGCAGTGAAGGGGACTTTCCTAGCACAGATACGCAGTATTTT. The chain is built from TRBV6-1 and TRBJ2-3; D is possibly TRBD2 (6 bases). Germline assignment: CDR1 MNHNS and CDR2 SASEGT. The CDR3 runs 16 residues. V was trimmed by 1 base and J by 0 bases, leaving 11 bases between them.

CDR3: CASSFEGGTYNEQFF. CDR3 DNA sequence: TGCGCCAGCAGCTTCGAGGGTGGGACCTACAATGAGCAGTTCTTC. This sequence joins TRBV5-1 and TRBJ2-1, with D perhaps TRBD2 (5 bases). V lost 2 bases and J lost 2, with 11 bases in between. This CDR3 has 15 amino acids. Germline V gives CDR1 SGHRS, CDR2 YFSETQ.

This chain uses TRBV5-1 with TRBJ2-7; 10 bases agree with TRBD2. V gave up 4 bases and J gave up 5 bases; unmatched junction bases: 12. The germline V gene has CDR1 SGHRS and CDR2 YFSETQ. This CDR3 spans 16 amino acids. The chain's CDR3 is CASSPGTSATGDEQYF. CDR3 sequence (DNA): TGCGCCAGCAGCCCAGGGACTAGCGCCACGGGGGACGAGCAGTACTTC.

The chain employs TRBV29-1 and TRBJ2-7; perhaps TRBD2 as D (6 bases). Trimming left V 6 bases short and J 2 bases short, with 11 bases between. The germline gives CDR1 SQVTM, CDR2 ANQGSEA. This CDR3 is built from 12 residues. DNA of the CDR3: TGCAGCGTAAAACAGCGGGCCTACGAGCAGTACTTC. Translated, it gives CSVKQRAYEQYF.

The chain joins TRBV7-8 to TRBJ2-3; 14 bases fit TRBD2. CDR3 length: 18 residues. V shed 1 base, J shed 2 bases, and the junction held 5 bases outside the gene matches. From germline, CDR1 is SGHVS and CDR2 FQNEAQ. The CDR3 nucleotides read TGTGCCAGCAGCTTAGGGGGACTAGCGGGAGACCTCACAGATACGCAGTATTTT. Translating gives CASSLGGLAGDLTDTQYF.

The gene calls are TRBV2 and TRBJ1-1; D is undetermined. The CDR3 has 12 amino acids. Trimming left V 6 bases short and J 1 base short, with 6 bases between. The V gene's germline CDR1 is SNHLY and CDR2 FYNNEI. The CDR3 here is CASSRWNTEAFF. CDR3 bases: TGTGCCAGCAGCCGATGGAACACTGAAGCTTTCTTT.

The genes are TRBV6-1 and TRBJ2-1; 8 bases align to TRBD1. Trimming took 6 bases from V and 2 from J; bases not matched to a gene: 6. Germline V gene lookup returns CDR1 MNHNS and CDR2 SASEGT. This CDR3 has 15 residues. In DNA, the CDR3 is TGTGCCAGCAGCCTGACAGGGGATGCCTACAATGAGCAGTTCTTC. Translation: CASSLTGDAYNEQFF.

The rearrangement uses TRBV5-6 and TRBJ1-1; D is uncertain. V was shortened by 0 bases and J by 1 base, with 4 bases between the two germline ends. Germline V gene data show CDR1 as SGHDT and CDR2 as YYEEEE. The CDR3 is made up of 13 amino acids. CDR3 loop: CASSLGGNTEAFF. Written as DNA, the CDR3 is TGTGCCAGCAGCTTGGGCGGGAACACTGAAGCTTTCTTT.

The chain links TRBV29-1 to TRBJ2-3, with no clear D. The V gene's germline CDR1 is SQVTM and CDR2 ANQGSEA. V lost 4 bases and J lost 1, with 12 bases in between. The CDR3 sequence is 14 residues long. DNA of the CDR3: TGCAGCGTTGTCCTCCCCTCGGGCACAGATACGCAGTATTTT. It codes for CSVVLPSGTDTQYF.

This rearrangement joins TRBV27 to TRBJ2-1, with D tentatively TRBD2 (6 bases). The CDR3 runs to 14 residues. Germline V gene data show CDR1 as MNHEY and CDR2 as SMNVEV (reference sequence). Trimming took off 7 bases at V and 6 bases at J, with 16 bases between the two ends. DNA for the CDR3: TGTGCCAGCAAATATAGCGGACATGCCAATGAGCAGTTCTTC. It translates to CASKYSGHANEQFF.

This clone was recorded only once. The chain recombines TRBV1 with TRBJ1-2; TRBD1 is the table's D call and was not checked against the DNA. TRBV1 is annotated as a pseudogene. The CDR3 runs 19 residues. The CDR3: CTSSHATTGTGLDGYGYTF. CDR3 DNA sequence: TGCACCAGCAGCCACGCCACCACCGGGACAGGGCTTGACGGCTATGGCTACACCTTC.